The rows below give T cell receptor beta chains drawn from one sample of a study of T cell responses to AZD1222 COVID-19 vaccine. Data came from immunoSEQ multiplex PCR; TCRdb stores just in-frame clones and leaves some out. The sample records 120,000 or so clones, roughly 87% being singletons. The material sequenced was peripheral blood, taken on day 0 of AZD1222 vaccination. The receptors here all came from an adult in good health. Both conserved end residues are part of each CDR3. The D gene is left open where the match is weak. Rows may omit the clone size; those that give it use once, few, many or a size class.

NA	TRBV7-6	TRBD1	TRBJ1-2	TGTGCCAGCAGCCCCCGGACAGGGGGCATTGGTAACTATGGCTACACCTTC	CASSPRTGGIGNYGYTF
NA	TRBV6-2/TRBV6-3	NA	TRBJ2-3	TGTGCCAGCAGTTACCTACTAGCTAGCACAGATACGCAGTATTTT	CASSYLLASTDTQYF
NA	TRBV6-1	NA	TRBJ2-7	TGTGCCAGCAGTGAGGGCCAGGGTCGGATCTACGAGCAGTACTTC	CASSEGQGRIYEQYF
NA	TRBV19	TRBD1	TRBJ1-2	TGTGCCAGTAGCAGGCAGGGGGCTCCTCCTGGTAGGACCTTC	CASSRQGAPPGRTF
NA	TRBV12-3/TRBV12-4	NA	TRBJ1-2	TGTGCCAGCACCCCGACAGTCTTTGGCGGCTACACCTTC	CASTPTVFGGYTF
NA	TRBV21-1	NA	TRBJ1-2	TGTGCCAGCAGTTATAACAGAATCTTTAACTATGGCTACACCTTC	CASSYNRIFNYGYTF
NA	TRBV7-2	TRBD1	TRBJ2-2	TGTGCCAGCAGACTCGGACAGGGGGATAGCACCGGGGAGCTGTTTTTT	CASRLGQGDSTGELFF
NA	TRBV5-4	TRBD2	TRBJ2-3	TGTGCCAGCAGCTCGGGACTACGGGAGGGTGGTACGCAGTATTTT	CASSSGLREGGTQYF
NA	TRBV30	TRBD2	TRBJ2-2	TGTGCCTGGAGTCTCGGGACTAGCGGGGGGGCCGGGGAGCTGTTTTTT	CAWSLGTSGGAGELFF
NA	TRBV24-1	TRBD1	TRBJ2-2	TGTGCCACCAGTGACCCAAGTACAGGGGGCTTTGACACCGGGGAGCTGTTTTTT	CATSDPSTGGFDTGELFF
NA	TRBV27	NA	TRBJ2-1	TGTGCCAGCAGATGGAGGGGGGTAGGCGCCTACAATGAGCAGTTCTTC	CASRWRGVGAYNEQFF
NA	TRBV24-1	NA	TRBJ2-1	TGTGCCACCAGTGATGCTGGACGTAACAATGAGCAGTTCTTC	CATSDAGRNNEQFF
NA	TRBV5-1	NA	TRBJ2-7	TGCGCCAGCAGCCCGCTTGGAATACAGGGCATTGGCGACGAGCAGTACTTC	CASSPLGIQGIGDEQYF
NA	TRBV7-2	NA	TRBJ2-1	TGTGCCAGCAGCTTCGGGAACTACAATGAGCAGTTCTTC	CASSFGNYNEQFF
NA	TRBV21-1	NA	TRBJ2-5	TGTGCCAGCAGCAAAAGTATAGCCTTGGGAGAGACCCAGTACTTC	CASSKSIALGETQYF
NA	TRBV11-2	TRBD1	TRBJ1-6	TGTGCCAGCAGCTTAGGGGGGACAGGGAATTCACCCCTCCACTTT	CASSLGGTGNSPLHF
NA	TRBV6-5	TRBD2	TRBJ2-7	TGTGCCGCGGGAGGGAACGAGTACGAGCAGTACTTC	CAAGGNEYEQYF
NA	TRBV19	NA	TRBJ2-2	TGTGCCAGTAACCTGGGGGCGACCGGGGAGCTGTTTTTT	CASNLGATGELFF
NA	TRBV7-9	NA	TRBJ2-1	TGTGCCAGCAGCCCCTCCAGCCGCTCCTACAATGAGCAGTTCTTC	CASSPSSRSYNEQFF
NA	TRBV7-9	TRBD2	TRBJ2-1	TGTGCCAGCAGCTTAAGAGGAGTAGCGGGCAATGAGCAGTTCTTC	CASSLRGVAGNEQFF
NA	TRBV18	NA	TRBJ1-4	TGTGCCAGCTCACCACCATCGGGGTTTGAAAAACTGTTTTTT	CASSPPSGFEKLFF
NA	TRBV5-5	NA	TRBJ2-5	TGTGCCAGCACAGGACACCAAGAGACCCAGTACTTC	CASTGHQETQYF
once	TRBV5-4	NA	TRBJ2-7	TGTGCCAGCAGCTTGGGCTCCCGGGACCGCCGCTACGAGCAGTACTTC	CASSLGSRDRRYEQYF
NA	TRBV7-2	TRBD2	TRBJ2-3	TGTGCCAGCAGCTTAACTGGACTAGCGGGGCAAGATACGCAGTATTTT	CASSLTGLAGQDTQYF
NA	TRBV6-2/TRBV6-3	NA	TRBJ2-5	TGTGCCAGCAGCCCCGCCCTCCAAGAGACCCAGTACTTC	CASSPALQETQYF
NA	TRBV11-2	TRBD1	TRBJ1-2	TGTGCCAGCAGCTCCGGACAGGGGGCGGGTGGCTACACCTTC	CASSSGQGAGGYTF
NA	TRBV19	NA	TRBJ1-2	TGTGCCAGTACGACGGGGCCCCTCTATGGCTACACCTTC	CASTTGPLYGYTF
NA	TRBV7-6	TRBD2	TRBJ2-1	TGTGCCAGCAGCTTAGGGAGACTAGCGGGGGGCCTTGGGAATGAGCAGTTCTTC	CASSLGRLAGGLGNEQFF
NA	TRBV7-9	NA	TRBJ1-1	TGTGCCAGCAGCTACCGTGGGACTGAAGCTTTCTTT	CASSYRGTEAFF
NA	TRBV2	NA	TRBJ2-1	TGTGCCAGCAGACTCAGCGAGGGGTCCTACAATGAGCAGTTCTTC	CASRLSEGSYNEQFF
NA	TRBV2	NA	TRBJ2-7	TGTGCCAGCAGGAAAATCAGGGAGGACGAGCAGTACTTC	CASRKIREDEQYF
NA	TRBV7-9	NA	TRBJ1-2	TGTGCCAGCCTCCCGGCGGGGGGTTATGGCTACACCTTC	CASLPAGGYGYTF
NA	TRBV10-3	NA	TRBJ2-3	TGTGCCATCAGTGAGTCGGTGGGGGGCTCCACAGATACGCAGTATTTT	CAISESVGGSTDTQYF
NA	TRBV6-1	NA	TRBJ2-7	TGTGCCAGCAGTGAAGGGCCCGACAGGAGTTACGAGCAGTACTTC	CASSEGPDRSYEQYF
once	TRBV5-1	TRBD1	TRBJ1-2	TGCGCCAGCAGCGTCGGACAGGTAGCCTTTAACTATGGCTACACCTTC	CASSVGQVAFNYGYTF
NA	TRBV11-2	NA	TRBJ2-7	TGTGCCAGCAGCCCTAGTAGGTCCTACGAGCAGTACTTC	CASSPSRSYEQYF
NA	TRBV6-4	NA	TRBJ1-1	TGTGCCAGCACCGAACACCGACCAACTGTGGCTTTCTTT	CASTEHRPTVAFF
NA	TRBV10-2	TRBD1	TRBJ2-7	TGCGCCAGCAGTGAGTCGGACAGGGGGTTGGGGCAGTACTTC	CASSESDRGLGQYF
once	TRBV6-5	NA	TRBJ1-1	TGTGCCAGCATCCTTGATGGGAACACTGAAGCTTTCTTT	CASILDGNTEAFF
NA	TRBV10-3	NA	TRBJ1-3	TGTGCCACCGGGCCCATCTCTGGAAACACCATATATTTT	CATGPISGNTIYF
NA	TRBV6-2/TRBV6-3	NA	TRBJ1-1	TGTGCCAGCAGTTACGAGGGGTACACTGAAGCTTTCTTT	CASSYEGYTEAFF
NA	TRBV7-9	NA	TRBJ1-2	TGTGCCAGCAGCTCCCCGAGTACGCTTGGTCTGGGCTATGGCTACACCTTC	CASSSPSTLGLGYGYTF
NA	TRBV6-1	TRBD1	TRBJ2-7	TGTGCCAGCAGTGTCCGACAGGGGACCTTAAACCACGAGCAGTACTTC	CASSVRQGTLNHEQYF
NA	TRBV20-1	TRBD1	TRBJ1-1	TGCAGTGCTAGTGAACAGGGGGCTAACACTGAAGCTTTCTTT	CSASEQGANTEAFF
few	TRBV5-1	NA	TRBJ2-5	TGCGCCAGCAGCTCCGGATGGGGGGCCCAAGACCAAGAGACCCAGTACTTC	CASSSGWGAQDQETQYF
NA	TRBV5-6	NA	TRBJ1-1	TGTGCCAGCAGCTTGGCGGACGGCTCTGAAGCTTTCTTT	CASSLADGSEAFF